What follows is one T cell receptor (beta chain) and its context. This sample stems from a study of blood T cell repertoires in COVID-19. About the study: T cells, B-cell-depleted T cells, or PBMCs provided the cDNA or gDNA that served as material.

Trimming cost V 1 base and J 0 bases, with 10 bases left between them. The CDR3 runs 15 residues. In germline, CDR1 is SGHRS, CDR2 YFSETQ. Some clones are missing from TCRdb's copy, which holds only in-frame ones; the method was immunoSEQ multiplex PCR. The sample includes more than 250,000 clones, roughly 90% of them seen just once. This receptor was obtained from a woman aged 25 to 39 who had recovered from COVID-19. Sequencing was carried out using PBMCs or T cells enriched from blood (not recorded which). The J gene is TRBJ1-1, the V gene TRBV5-1; maybe TRBD1 (6 bases). The CDR3 sequence is CASSLNGQMNTEAFF. The CDR3 DNA reads as TGCGCCAGCAGCTTGAATGGACAGATGAACACTGAAGCTTTCTTT.